The source of this T cell receptor (beta chain) is a study of blood T cell repertoires in COVID-19. Under the authors' procedure: Amplifying reference gene primers gave estimates of nucleated cell counts. The assay was immunoSEQ multiplex PCR, and TCRdb's table has in-frame clones only and misses some. D and trimming come from the DNA, and the V and J calls and clone size come from that table. The repertoire holds around 300,000 clones, approximately 91% seen once, with roughly 0.92% in the top ten. Germline V gene lookup returns CDR1 MNHEY and CDR2 SVGAGI. V was pared by 6 bases and J by 2 bases, with 11 bases between. This CDR3 has 13 residues. This clone was seen only once.

The sequenced material came from peripheral blood. The chain recombines TRBV6-5 with TRBJ2-7; D gene uncertain. This receptor was identified in a middle-aged woman who had recovered from COVID-19. CDR3 amino acids: CASSGWSTYEQYF. DNA of the CDR3: TGTGCCAGCAGCGGTTGGTCAACCTACGAGCAGTACTTC.